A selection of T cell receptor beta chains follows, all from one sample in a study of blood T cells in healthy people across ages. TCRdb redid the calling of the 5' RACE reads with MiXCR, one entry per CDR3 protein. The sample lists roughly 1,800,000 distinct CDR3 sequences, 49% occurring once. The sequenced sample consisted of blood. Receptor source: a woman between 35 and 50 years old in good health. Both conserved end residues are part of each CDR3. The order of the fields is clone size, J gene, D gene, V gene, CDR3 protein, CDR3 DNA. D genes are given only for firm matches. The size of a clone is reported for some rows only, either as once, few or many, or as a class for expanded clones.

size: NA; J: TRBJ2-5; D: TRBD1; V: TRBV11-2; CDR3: CASSVDRQGAQYF; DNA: TGTGCCAGCAGCGTAGATCGTCAGGGGGCCCAGTACTTC
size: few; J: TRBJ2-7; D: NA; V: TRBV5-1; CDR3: CASSHTGTAYEQYF; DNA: TGCGCCAGCAGCCATACCGGGACGGCCTACGAGCAGTACTTC
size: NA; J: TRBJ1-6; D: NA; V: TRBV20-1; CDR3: CSTRVTGYNSPLHF; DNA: TGCAGTACTCGAGTGACAGGCTATAATTCACCCCTCCACTTT
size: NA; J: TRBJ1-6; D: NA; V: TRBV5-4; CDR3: CASSGRGGGSVYNSPLHF; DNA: TGTGCCAGCAGCGGGAGGGGCGGAGGATCCGTCTATAATTCACCCCTCCACTTT
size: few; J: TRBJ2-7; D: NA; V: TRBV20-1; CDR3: CSASKGGTSYEQYF; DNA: TGCAGTGCTAGTAAGGGGGGGACCTCCTACGAGCAGTACTTC
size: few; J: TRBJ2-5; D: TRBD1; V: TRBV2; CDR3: CASLYGTGGEGTQYF; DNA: TGTGCCAGCCTGTACGGGACAGGGGGCGAGGGGACCCAGTACTTC
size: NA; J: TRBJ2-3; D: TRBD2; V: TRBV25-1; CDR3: CASAETSGGADTQYF; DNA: TGTGCCAGCGCCGAGACTAGCGGGGGAGCAGATACGCAGTATTTT
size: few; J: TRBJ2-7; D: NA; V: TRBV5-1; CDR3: CASSLEGAEQYF; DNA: TGCGCCAGCAGCTTGGAAGGTGCCGAGCAGTACTTC
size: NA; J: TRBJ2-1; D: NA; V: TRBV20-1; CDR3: CSAPPGESYNEQFF; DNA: TGCAGTGCCCCCCCGGGGGAGAGCTACAATGAGCAGTTCTTC
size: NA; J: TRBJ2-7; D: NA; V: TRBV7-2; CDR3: CASSLWSETALYNEQYF; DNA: TGTGCCAGCAGCTTATGGTCTGAGACAGCTTTATACAATGAGCAGTACTTC
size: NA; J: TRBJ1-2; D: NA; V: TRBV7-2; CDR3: CASSYQGSQNGYTF; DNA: TGTGCCAGCAGTTATCAGGGATCCCAAAATGGCTACACCTTC
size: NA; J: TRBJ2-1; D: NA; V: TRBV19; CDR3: CASSIHGDAQFF; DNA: TGTGCCAGTAGTATACACGGGGACGCCCAGTTCTTC
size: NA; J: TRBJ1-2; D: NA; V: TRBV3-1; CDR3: CASSQRNQGGYTF; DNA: TGTGCCAGCAGCCAGAGGAATCAGGGGGGCTACACCTTC
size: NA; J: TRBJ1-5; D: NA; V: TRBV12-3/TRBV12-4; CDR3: CASSLGGGLNQPQHF; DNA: TGTGCCAGCAGTTTAGGAGGGGGGCTCAATCAGCCCCAGCATTTT
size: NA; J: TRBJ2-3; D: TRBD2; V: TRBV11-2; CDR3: CASSPRLGGGGTANTDTQYF; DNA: TGTGCCAGCAGCCCCCGGCTGGGCGGCGGGGGGACCGCTAACACAGATACGCAGTATTTT
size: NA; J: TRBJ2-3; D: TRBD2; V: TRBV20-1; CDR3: CSASGGLADTQYF; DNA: TGCAGTGCTAGCGGGGGGTTGGCAGATACGCAGTATTTT
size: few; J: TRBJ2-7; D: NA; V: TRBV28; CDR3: CASIGDYEQYF; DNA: TGTGCCAGCATCGGTGACTACGAGCAGTACTTC
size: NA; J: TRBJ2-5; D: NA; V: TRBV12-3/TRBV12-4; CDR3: CASSLLGGTYNEQYF; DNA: TGTGCCAGCAGTTTGTTAGGCGGGACATACAATGAGCAGTACTTC
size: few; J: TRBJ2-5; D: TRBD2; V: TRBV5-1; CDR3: CASSSGGGSPETQYF; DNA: TGCGCCAGCAGCTCGGGGGGAGGCAGTCCGGAGACCCAGTACTTC
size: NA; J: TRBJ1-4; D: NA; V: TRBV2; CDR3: CASLGNEKLFF; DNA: TGTGCCAGCTTGGGTAATGAAAAACTGTTTTTT
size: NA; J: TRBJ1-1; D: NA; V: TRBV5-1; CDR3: CASSDQEGGWSVAFF; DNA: TGCGCCAGCAGCGACCAGGAGGGGGGCTGGTCGGTAGCTTTCTTT
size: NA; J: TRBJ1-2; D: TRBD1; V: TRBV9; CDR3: CASSVAKRGQDGYTF; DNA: TGTGCCAGCAGCGTAGCTAAAAGGGGGCAGGATGGCTACACCTTC
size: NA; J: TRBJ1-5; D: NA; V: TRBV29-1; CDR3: CSVAPTEGQPQHF; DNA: TGCAGCGTTGCCCCGACCGAGGGTCAGCCCCAGCATTTT
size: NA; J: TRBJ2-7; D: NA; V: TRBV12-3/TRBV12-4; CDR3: CASTREGYEQYF; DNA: TGTGCCAGCACCCGAGAGGGCTACGAGCAGTACTTC
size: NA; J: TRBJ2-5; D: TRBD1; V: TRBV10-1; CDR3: CASSESGTEQETQYF; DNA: TGCGCCAGCAGTGAGTCCGGGACAGAGCAAGAGACCCAGTACTTC
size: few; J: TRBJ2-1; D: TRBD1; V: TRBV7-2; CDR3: CASSLARGTGGNEQFF; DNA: TGTGCCAGCAGCTTAGCGCGGGGGACAGGGGGCAATGAGCAGTTCTTC
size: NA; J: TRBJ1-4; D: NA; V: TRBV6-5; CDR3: CASLRGGLEGEKLFF; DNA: TGTGCCAGCCTGAGGGGGGGGCTTGAGGGTGAAAAACTGTTTTTT
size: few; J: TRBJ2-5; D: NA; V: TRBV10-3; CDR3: CAISEGGGISQETQYF; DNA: TGTGCCATCAGTGAAGGAGGGGGGATCTCCCAAGAGACCCAGTACTTC
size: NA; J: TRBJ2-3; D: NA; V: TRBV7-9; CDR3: CASSYEDSTDTQYF; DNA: TGTGCCAGCAGCTACGAGGATAGCACAGATACGCAGTATTTT
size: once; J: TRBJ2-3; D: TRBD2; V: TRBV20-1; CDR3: CSAFGGHSGVSTDTQYF; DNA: TGCAGTGCTTTTGGGGGGCATAGCGGGGTCAGCACAGATACGCAGTATTTT